This T cell receptor beta chain derives from a study of regulatory T cells in long-lasting Graves disease. This clonotype appeared many times. Time point defined: newly diagnosed GD, antithyroid drugs for less than 3 months. PBMC-extracted RNA yielded the TCR library. The CDR3 totals 12 residues. V was cut by 3 bases and J by 0 bases, with 6 bases left in between. Germline V gene sequence: CDR1 GTSNPN, CDR2 SVGIG (reference sequence). Both iRepertoire HTBI primers and Arm-PCR of CDR3 regions were used to build the TCR beta libraries. TCRdb called the multiplex PCR reads again in MiXCR, with one record for every CDR3 protein. The sample shows roughly 500,000 distinct CDR3 sequences, around 12% of them seen only once. These data also featured in a second study, about T cells in Graves' hyperthyroidism and ophthalmopathy. That paper notes: Recently diagnosed hyperthyroidism of less than 2 months' duration affected patients aged 18 to 65. When the TCR CDR3 underwent first-round RT-PCR, the HTBI primer set was used.

Sample: peripheral blood mononuclear cells (PBMCs), taken at new diagnosis, from a patient treated with antithyroid drugs. The TCR sequence derives from a woman aged 25 to 39 with Graves disease. The V and J genes are TRBV30 and TRBJ2-7; no reliable D call. CDR3 sequence: CAWRIGSYEQYF. CDR3 DNA: TGTGCCTGGAGGATAGGCTCCTACGAGCAGTACTTC. Together with reference TRBV30 and TRBJ2-7, the CDR3 gives the full variable domain: SQTIHQWPATLVQPVGSPLSLECTVEGTSNPNLYWYRQAAGRGLQLLFYSVGIGQISSEVPQNLSASRPQDRQFILSSKKLLLSDSGFYLCAWRIGSYEQYFGPGTRLTVT.